Presented here are 8 T cell receptor beta chains from one specimen sequenced in a study of T cell repertoires in cytomegalovirus infection. Antigen specificity for these receptors is unknown. One entry per CDR3 protein results from TCRdb running MiXCR on the reads. This table has approximately 1,000,000 distinct CDR3 sequences, roughly 30% appearing once. The sample was cultured CD8+ T cells from PBMCs, taken from culture after CMV antigen stimulation. Source of these receptors: a human donor in good health (CMV status not recorded). Some clones in this sample may be carry-over from other donors' samples.

The J gene is TRBJ1-2, the V gene TRBV5-6; D ambiguous. Germline CDR1 is SGHDT and CDR2 is YYEEEE. The CDR3 consists of 11 residues. Trimming left V 1 base short and J 7 bases short, with 5 bases between. The CDR3 loop is CASSLRGGYTF. The CDR3, as DNA: TGTGCCAGCAGCTTGCGAGGTGGCTACACCTTC.

This clonotype was recorded many times. The chain uses TRBV12-3 or TRBV12-4 and TRBJ2-3; D possibly corresponds to TRBD2 (6 bases). Trimming took 7 bases from V and 0 from J, leaving 14 bases between them. The CDR3 spans 15 residues. The CDR3 DNA follows: TGTGCCAGCAACCATCTAGCGACTAGCACAGATACGCAGTATTTT. Translated, it gives CASNHLATSTDTQYF.

This clonotype has at least ten counts. This sequence joins TRBV5-4 and TRBJ2-2, with D unresolved. CDR1 is SGHNT, CDR2 YYREEE, per germline (reference sequence). The V gene lost 1 base and the J gene lost 3 bases, with 16 bases spanning the gap. This CDR3 spans 17 amino acids. The CDR3 spells CASSLFYLGPDTGELFF. Written as DNA, the CDR3 is TGTGCCAGCAGCTTGTTTTATCTCGGACCGGACACCGGGGAGCTGTTTTTT.

This clonotype was seen repeatedly, ten times or more. This chain connects TRBV7-2 to TRBJ2-1; TRBD1 aligns across 8 bases. In germline, CDR1 is SGHTA, CDR2 FQGNSA. The V gene end was trimmed by 2 bases and the J gene end by 4 bases; junction bases not matched to a gene: 7. The CDR3 is 16 amino acids. The DNA for the CDR3 is TGTGCCAGCAGCTTAAACAGGGGGTGGGTTTACAATGAGCAGTTCTTC. It yields the protein CASSLNRGWVYNEQFF.

J is TRBJ2-1 and V is TRBV4-1; D call uncertain. The V end lost 4 bases, the J end lost 8 bases, and 21 bases lay between the germline ends. CDR1 is MGHRA, CDR2 YSYEKL, per germline. This CDR3 has 16 amino acids. The CDR3 coding sequence is TGCGCCAGCAGCCCCAGAACTAAACAGAACCGGTATGAGCAGTTCTTC. Protein: CASSPRTKQNRYEQFF.

This clonotype showed up just a few times. The chain has TRBV7-9 and TRBJ2-7; TRBD2 is a possible D gene (5 bases). The CDR3 runs to 14 residues. CDR1 and CDR2 from the germline V gene are SEHNR and FQNEAQ (reference sequence). The V gene lost 5 bases and the J gene lost 2 bases, with 13 bases spanning the gap. This chain's CDR3 is CASSTGLFPYEQYF. CDR3 bases: TGTGCCAGCAGCACCGGACTCTTCCCCTACGAGCAGTACTTC.

The V gene is TRBV5-6, the J gene TRBJ1-1; D remains ambiguous. The V gene's germline CDR1 is SGHDT and CDR2 YYEEEE. The CDR3 totals 13 residues. V dropped 4 bases and J dropped 5 bases, with 12 bases sitting between them. The CDR3 DNA sequence: TGTGCCAGCAGCCCCCCGACCGGGACTGAAGCTTTCTTT. Protein sequence: CASSPPTGTEAFF.

This clonotype was counted many times. The chain employs TRBV7-2 and TRBJ2-1, with D uncertain. The V gene lost 4 bases and the J gene lost 8 bases, with 15 bases spanning the gap. CDR1 is SGHTA, CDR2 FQGNSA, per germline. The CDR3 length is 14 residues. Here the CDR3 DNA reads TGTGCCAGCAGCTCGGGCCCTTATCGTCATGAGCAGTTCTTC. Residues: CASSSGPYRHEQFF.